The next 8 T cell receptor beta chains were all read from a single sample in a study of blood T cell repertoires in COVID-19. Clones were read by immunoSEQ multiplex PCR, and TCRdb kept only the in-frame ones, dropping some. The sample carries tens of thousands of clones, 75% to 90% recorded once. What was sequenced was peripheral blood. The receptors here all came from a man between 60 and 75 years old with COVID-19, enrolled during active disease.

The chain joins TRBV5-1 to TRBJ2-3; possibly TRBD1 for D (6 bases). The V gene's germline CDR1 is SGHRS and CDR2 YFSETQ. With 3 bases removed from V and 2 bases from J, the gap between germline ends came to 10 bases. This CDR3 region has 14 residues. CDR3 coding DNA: TGCGCCAGCAGCTCGGGACAAGTCACAGATACGCAGTATTTT. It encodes CASSSGQVTDTQYF. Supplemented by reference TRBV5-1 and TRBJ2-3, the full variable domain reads KAGVTQTPRYLIKTRGQQVTLSCSPISGHRSVSWYQQTPGQGLQFLFEYFSETQRNKGNFPGRFSGRQFSNSRSEMNVSTLELGDSALYLCASSSGQVTDTQYFGPGTRLTVL.

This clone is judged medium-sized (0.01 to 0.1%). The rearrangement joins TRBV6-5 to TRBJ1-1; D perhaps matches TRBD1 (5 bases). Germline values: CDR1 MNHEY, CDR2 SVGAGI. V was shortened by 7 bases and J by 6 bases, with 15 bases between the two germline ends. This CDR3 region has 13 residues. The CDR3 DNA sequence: TGTGCCAGCATTCCCGGGGGGAGGGCTGAAGCTTTCTTT. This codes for CASIPGGRAEAFF.

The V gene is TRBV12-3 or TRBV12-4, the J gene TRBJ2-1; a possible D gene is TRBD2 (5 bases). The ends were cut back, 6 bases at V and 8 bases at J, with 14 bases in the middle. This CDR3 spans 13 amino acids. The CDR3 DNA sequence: TGTGCCAGCAGCACTCTGGGAGTGCATGAGCAGTTCTTC. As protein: CASSTLGVHEQFF.

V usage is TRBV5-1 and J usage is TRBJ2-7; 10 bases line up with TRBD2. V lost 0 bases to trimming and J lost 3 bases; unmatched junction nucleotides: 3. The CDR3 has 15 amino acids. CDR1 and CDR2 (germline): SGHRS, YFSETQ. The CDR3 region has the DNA TGCGCCAGCAGCTTGGCATCTAGCGGGGGCTACGAGCAGTACTTC. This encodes CASSLASSGGYEQYF.

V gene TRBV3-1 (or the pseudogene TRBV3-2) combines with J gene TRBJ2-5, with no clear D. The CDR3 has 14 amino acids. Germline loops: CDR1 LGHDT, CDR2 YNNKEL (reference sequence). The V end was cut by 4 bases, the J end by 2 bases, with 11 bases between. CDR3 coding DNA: TGTGCCAGCAGCCGTGGCTGGTTTCAAGAGACCCAGTACTTC. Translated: CASSRGWFQETQYF.

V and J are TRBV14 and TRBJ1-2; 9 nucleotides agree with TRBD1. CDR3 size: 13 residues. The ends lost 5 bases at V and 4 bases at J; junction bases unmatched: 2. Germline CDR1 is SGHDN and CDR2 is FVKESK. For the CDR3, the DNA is TGTGCCAGCAGCTCGGACAGGGGCTATGGCTACACCTTC. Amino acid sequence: CASSSDRGYGYTF.

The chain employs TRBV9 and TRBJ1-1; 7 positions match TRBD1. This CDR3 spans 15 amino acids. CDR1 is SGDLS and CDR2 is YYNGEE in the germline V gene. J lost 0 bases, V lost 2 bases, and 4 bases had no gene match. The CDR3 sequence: CASSVTGAMNTEAFF. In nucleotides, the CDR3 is TGTGCCAGCAGCGTCACAGGGGCGATGAACACTGAAGCTTTCTTT.

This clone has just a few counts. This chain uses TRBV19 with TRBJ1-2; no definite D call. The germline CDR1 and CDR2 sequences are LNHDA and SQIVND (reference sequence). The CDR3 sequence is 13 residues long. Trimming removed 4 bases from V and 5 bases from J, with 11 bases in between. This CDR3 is CASSNLGEYGYTF. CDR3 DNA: TGTGCCAGTAGTAACCTGGGCGAGTATGGCTACACCTTC.